Below, one T cell receptor (beta chain) is given with its context. The antigen remains unidentified. The CDR3 runs to 12 residues. V lost 5 bases, J lost 15 bases, and 9 bases stayed unmatched. Germline CDR1 reads SEHNR; CDR2 reads FQNEAQ (reference sequence). The sample is drawn from a study of molecular identifiers for immune sequencing clone quantification. TCR libraries were built in bulk with a published protocol and specific TCR primers. Each CDR3 protein is one row after TCRdb ran MiXCR on the PCR reads. This repertoire shows some 70,000 distinct CDR3 sequences, 15% to 20% found once; its top ten account for approximately 1.5%. Sorted naive CD8 T cells were those defined as CD8+CD4-CCR7+CD45RA+. General study findings and limits: Sizes of clones that are highly expanded could be underestimated (if identical TCR molecules share a barcode).

The sample comprised naive CD8+ T cells from blood, with Jurkat cell RNA spiked in. As to subset: FACS-sorted CD8+CD4-CCR7+CD45RA+ naive T cells. This chain uses TRBV7-9 with TRBJ2-1, with TRBD1 identical over 8 bases. The receptor comes from a human donor in good health. Some libraries in this study had Jurkat cell RNA spiked in. For the CDR3, the DNA is TGTGCCAGCAGCCTGGGGACAGGCGAGGGGTTCTTC. As protein: CASSLGTGEGFF. The whole variable domain, filled in from reference TRBV7-9 and TRBJ2-1, reads DTGVSQNPRHKITKRGQNVTFRCDPISEHNRLYWYRQTLGQGPEFLTYFQNEAQLEKSRLLSDRFSAERPKGSFSTLEIQRTEQGDSAMYLCASSLGTGEGFFGPGTRLTVL.